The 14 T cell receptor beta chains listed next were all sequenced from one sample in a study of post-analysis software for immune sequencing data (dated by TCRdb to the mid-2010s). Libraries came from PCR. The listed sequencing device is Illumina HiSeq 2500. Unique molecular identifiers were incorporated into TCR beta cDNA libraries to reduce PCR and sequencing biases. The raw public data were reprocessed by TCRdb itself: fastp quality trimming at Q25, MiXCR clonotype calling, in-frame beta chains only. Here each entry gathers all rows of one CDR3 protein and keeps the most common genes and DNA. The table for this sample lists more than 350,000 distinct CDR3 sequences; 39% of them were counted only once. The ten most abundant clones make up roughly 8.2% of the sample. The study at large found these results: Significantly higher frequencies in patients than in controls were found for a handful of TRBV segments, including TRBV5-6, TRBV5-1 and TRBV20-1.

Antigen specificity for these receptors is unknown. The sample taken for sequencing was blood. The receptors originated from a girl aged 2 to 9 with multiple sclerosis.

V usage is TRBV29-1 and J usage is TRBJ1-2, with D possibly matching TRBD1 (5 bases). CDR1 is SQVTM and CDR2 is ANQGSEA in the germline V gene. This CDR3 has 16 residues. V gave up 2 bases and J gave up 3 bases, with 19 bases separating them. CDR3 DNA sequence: TGCAGCGTTGAAAGGGGACCGGGACGCAAGGACTATGGCTACACCTTC. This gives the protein CSVERGPGRKDYGYTF.

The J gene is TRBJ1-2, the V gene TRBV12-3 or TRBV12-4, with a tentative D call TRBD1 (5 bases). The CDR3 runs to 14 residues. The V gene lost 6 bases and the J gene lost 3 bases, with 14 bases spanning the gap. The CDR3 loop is CASRTNRDYYGYTF. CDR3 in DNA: TGTGCCAGCAGAACCAACCGGGACTACTATGGCTACACCTTC.

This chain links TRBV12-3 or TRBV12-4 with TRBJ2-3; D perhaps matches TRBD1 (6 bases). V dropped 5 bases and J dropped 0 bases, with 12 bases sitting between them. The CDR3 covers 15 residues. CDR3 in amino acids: CASSRDRSSTDTQYF. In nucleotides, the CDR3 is TGTGCCAGCAGTCGAGACAGGTCTAGCACAGATACGCAGTATTTT.

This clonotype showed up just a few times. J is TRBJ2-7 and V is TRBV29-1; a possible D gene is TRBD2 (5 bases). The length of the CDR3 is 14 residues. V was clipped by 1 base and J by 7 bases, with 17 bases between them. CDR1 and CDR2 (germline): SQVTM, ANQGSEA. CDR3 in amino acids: CSVEGERLSNEQYF. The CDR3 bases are TGCAGCGTTGAAGGGGAGCGGTTGAGCAATGAGCAGTACTTC.

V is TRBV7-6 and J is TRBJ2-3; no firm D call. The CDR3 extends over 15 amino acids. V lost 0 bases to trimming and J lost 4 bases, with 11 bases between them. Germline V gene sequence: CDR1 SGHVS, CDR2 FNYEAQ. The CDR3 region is CASSLAGLGADTQYF. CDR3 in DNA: TGTGCCAGCAGCTTAGCGGGTCTAGGAGCAGATACGCAGTATTTT.

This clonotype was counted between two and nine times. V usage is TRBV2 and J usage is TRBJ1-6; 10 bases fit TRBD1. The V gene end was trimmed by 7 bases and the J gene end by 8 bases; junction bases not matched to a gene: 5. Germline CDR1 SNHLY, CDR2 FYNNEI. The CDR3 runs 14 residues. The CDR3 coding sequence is TGTGCCAGCATCGGGGACAGGGGATATTCACCCCTCCACTTT. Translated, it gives CASIGDRGYSPLHF.

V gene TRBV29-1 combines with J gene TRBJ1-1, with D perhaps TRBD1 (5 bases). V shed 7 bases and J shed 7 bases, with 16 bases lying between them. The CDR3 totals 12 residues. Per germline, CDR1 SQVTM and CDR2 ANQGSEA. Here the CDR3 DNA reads TGCAGCGCGCGACCGGGACGCCTTGAAGCTTTCTTT. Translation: CSARPGRLEAFF.

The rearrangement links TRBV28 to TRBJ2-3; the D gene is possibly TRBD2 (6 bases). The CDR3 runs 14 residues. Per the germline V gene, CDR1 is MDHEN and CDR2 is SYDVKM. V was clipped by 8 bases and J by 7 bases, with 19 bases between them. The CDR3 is CASRPRTMRYTQYF. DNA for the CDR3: TGTGCCAGCCGTCCCCGGACTATGCGGTATACGCAGTATTTT.

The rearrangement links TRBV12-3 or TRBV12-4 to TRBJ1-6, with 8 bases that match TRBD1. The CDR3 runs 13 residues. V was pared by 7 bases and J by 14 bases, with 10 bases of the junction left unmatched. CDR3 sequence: CASIFSQGDTLHF. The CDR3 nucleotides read TGTGCCAGCATCTTCTCACAGGGGGACACCCTCCACTTT.

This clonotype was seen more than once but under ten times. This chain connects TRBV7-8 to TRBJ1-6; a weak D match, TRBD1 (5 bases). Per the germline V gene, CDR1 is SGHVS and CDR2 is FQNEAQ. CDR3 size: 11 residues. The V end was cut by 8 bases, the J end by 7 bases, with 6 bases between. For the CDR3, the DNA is TGTGCCAGCGGGGGGAATTCACCCCTCCACTTT. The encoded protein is CASGGNSPLHF. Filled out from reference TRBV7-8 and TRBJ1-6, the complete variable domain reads GAGVSQSPRYKVAKRGQDVALRCDPISGHVSLFWYQQALGQGPEFLTYFQNEAQLDKSGLPSDRFFAERPEGSVSTLKIQRTQQEDSAVYLCASGGNSPLHFGNGTRLTVT.

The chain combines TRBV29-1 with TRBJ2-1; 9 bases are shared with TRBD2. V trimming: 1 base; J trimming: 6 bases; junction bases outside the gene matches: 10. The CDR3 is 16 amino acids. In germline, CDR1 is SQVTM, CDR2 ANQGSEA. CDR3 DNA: TGCAGCGTTGAAGTCGGCGGGAGGGCCCTCCGCAATGAGCAGTTCTTC. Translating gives CSVEVGGRALRNEQFF.

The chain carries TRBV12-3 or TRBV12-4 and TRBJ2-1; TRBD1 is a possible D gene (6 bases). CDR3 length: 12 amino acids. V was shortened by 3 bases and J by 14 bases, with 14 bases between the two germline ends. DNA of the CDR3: TGTGCCAGCAGTTTTTTGGGCCCAGGGGAGTTCTTC. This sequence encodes CASSFLGPGEFF.

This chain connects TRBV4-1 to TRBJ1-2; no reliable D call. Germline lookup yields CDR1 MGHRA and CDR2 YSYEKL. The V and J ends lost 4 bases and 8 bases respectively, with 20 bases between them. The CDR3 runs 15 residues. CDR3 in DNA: TGCGCCAGCAGCCCCTTCCTCGCTAAGGGCAGGGGCTACACCTTC. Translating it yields CASSPFLAKGRGYTF.

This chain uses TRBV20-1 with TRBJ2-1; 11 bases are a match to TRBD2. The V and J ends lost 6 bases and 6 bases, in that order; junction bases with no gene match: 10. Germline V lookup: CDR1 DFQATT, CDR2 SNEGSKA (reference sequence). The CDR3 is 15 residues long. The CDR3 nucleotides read TGCAGTGCAACACTAGCGGGAGAAGTGGCCAATGAGCAGTTCTTC. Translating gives CSATLAGEVANEQFF.